Each of the 2 T cell receptor beta chains below was sequenced from the same sample in a study of identical twins. TCRdb fed the 5' RACE reads into MiXCR, producing one record per CDR3 protein. The sample shows about 530,000 distinct CDR3 sequences, approximately 16% of them seen only once. These data are also associated with another study on yellow fever vaccine responses in identical twins.

Sequenced sample: CD4+ T cells sorted from blood. All receptors derive from a woman aged 18-35 years in good health.

The V and J genes are TRBV11-1 and TRBJ2-1; D is perhaps TRBD2 (5 bases). The CDR3 extends over 17 amino acids. The germline V and J ends were trimmed by 7 bases and 0 bases, with 19 bases remaining between them. CDR1 is SGHAT and CDR2 is FQDESV in the germline V gene (reference sequence). CDR3 nucleotide sequence: TGTGCCAGCACCCTCATTGGGCGGGCCAGCTCCTACAATGAGCAGTTCTTC. Translation: CASTLIGRASSYNEQFF.

This clonotype was counted between two and nine times. This chain links TRBV7-9 with TRBJ1-1, with unresolved D. The CDR3 is made up of 15 amino acids. V lost 2 bases to trimming and J lost 0 bases, with 10 bases between them. The V gene's germline CDR1 is SEHNR and CDR2 FQNEAQ (reference sequence). CDR3: CASSLLDYMNTEAFF. The CDR3 bases are TGTGCCAGCAGCTTACTGGACTACATGAACACTGAAGCTTTCTTT.